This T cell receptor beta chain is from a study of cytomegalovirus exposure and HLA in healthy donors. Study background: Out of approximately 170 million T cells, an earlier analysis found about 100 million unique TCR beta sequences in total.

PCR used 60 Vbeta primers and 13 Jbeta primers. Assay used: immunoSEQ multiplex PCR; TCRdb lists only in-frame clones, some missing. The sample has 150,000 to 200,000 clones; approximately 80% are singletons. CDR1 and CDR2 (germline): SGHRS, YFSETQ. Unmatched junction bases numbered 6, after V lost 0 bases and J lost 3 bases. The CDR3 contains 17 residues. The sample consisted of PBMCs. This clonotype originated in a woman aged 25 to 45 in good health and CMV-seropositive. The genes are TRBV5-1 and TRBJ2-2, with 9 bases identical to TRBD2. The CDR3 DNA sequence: TGCGCCAGCAGCTTGGCCCTAGCGGGGTTCGACACCGGGGAGCTGTTTTTT. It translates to CASSLALAGFDTGELFF.